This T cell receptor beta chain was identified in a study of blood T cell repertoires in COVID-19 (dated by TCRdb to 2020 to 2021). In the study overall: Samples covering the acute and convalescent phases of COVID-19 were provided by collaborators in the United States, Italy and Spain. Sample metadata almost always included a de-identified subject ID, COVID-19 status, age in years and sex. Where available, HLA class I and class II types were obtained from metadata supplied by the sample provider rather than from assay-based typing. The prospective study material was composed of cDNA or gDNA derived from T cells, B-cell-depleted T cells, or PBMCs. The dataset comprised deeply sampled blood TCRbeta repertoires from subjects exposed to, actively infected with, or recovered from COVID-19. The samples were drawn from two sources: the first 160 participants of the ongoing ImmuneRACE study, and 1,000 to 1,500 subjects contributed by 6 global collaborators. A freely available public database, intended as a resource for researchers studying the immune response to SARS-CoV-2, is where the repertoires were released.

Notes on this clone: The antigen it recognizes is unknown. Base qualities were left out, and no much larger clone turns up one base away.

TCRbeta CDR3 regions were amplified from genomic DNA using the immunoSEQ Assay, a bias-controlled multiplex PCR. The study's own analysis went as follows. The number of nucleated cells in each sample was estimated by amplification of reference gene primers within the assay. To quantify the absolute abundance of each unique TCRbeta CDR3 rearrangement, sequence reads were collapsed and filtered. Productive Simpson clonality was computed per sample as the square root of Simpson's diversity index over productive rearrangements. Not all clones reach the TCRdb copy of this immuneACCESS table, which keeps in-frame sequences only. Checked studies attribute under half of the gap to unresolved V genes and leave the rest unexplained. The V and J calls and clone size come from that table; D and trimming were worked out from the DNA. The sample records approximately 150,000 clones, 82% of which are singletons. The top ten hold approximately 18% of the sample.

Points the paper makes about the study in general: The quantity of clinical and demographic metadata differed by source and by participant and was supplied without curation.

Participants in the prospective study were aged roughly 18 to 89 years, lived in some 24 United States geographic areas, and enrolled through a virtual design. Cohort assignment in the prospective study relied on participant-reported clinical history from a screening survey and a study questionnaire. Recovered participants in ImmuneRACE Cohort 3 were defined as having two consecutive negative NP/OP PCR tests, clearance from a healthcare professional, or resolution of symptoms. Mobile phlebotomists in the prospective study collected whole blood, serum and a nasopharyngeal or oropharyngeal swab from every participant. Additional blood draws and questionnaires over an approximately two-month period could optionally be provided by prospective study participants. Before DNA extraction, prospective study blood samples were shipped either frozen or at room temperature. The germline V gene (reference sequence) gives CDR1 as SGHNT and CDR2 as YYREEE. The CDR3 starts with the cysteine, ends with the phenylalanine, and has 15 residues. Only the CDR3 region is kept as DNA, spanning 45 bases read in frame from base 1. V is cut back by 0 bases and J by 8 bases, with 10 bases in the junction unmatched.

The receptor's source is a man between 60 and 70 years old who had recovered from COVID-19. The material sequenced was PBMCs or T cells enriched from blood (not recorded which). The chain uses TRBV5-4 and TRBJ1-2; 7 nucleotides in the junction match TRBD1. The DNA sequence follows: TGTGCCAGCAGCTTGGTTTTGCAGGGGGAGGACGGCTACACCTTC. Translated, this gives CASSLVLQGEDGYTF.